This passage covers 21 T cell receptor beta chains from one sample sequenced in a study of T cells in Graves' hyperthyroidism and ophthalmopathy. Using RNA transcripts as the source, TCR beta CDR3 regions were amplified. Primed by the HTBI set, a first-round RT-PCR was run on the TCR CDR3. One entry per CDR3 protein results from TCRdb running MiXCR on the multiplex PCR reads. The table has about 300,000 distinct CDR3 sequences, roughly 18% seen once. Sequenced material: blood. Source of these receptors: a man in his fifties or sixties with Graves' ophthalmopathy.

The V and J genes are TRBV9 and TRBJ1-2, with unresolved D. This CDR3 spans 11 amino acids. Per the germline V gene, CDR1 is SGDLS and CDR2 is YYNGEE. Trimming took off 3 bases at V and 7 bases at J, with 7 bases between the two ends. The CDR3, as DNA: TGTGCCAGCAGCGGACCCGGTGGCTACACCTTC. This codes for CASSGPGGYTF.

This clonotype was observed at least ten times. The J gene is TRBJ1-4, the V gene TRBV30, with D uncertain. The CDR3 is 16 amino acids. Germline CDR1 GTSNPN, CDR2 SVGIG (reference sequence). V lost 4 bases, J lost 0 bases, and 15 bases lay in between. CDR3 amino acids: CAWKSGVAATNEKLFF. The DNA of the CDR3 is TGTGCCTGGAAAAGTGGGGTAGCCGCAACTAATGAAAAACTGTTTTTT. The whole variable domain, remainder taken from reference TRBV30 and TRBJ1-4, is SQTIHQWPATLVQPVGSPLSLECTVEGTSNPNLYWYRQAAGRGLQLLFYSVGIGQISSEVPQNLSASRPQDRQFILSSKKLLLSDSGFYLCAWKSGVAATNEKLFFGSGTQLSVL.

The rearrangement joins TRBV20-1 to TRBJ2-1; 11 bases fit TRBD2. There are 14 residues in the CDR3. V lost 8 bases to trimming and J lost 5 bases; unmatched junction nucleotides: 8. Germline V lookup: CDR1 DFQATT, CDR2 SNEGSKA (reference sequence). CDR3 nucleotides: TGCAGTCATAGCGGGGGGGGGTACGACAATGAGCAGTTCTTC. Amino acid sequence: CSHSGGGYDNEQFF.

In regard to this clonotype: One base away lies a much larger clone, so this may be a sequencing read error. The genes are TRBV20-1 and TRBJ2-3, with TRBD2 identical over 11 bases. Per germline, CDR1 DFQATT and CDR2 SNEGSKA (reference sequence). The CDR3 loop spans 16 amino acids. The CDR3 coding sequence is TGCAGTGCTGCCCTAGCGGGAGGCCCTAATACAGGTACGCAGTATTTT. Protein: CSAALAGGPNTGTQYF.

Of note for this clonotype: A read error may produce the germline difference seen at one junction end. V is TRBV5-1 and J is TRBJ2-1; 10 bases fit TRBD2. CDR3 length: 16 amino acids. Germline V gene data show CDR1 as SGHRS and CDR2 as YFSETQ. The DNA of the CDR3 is TGCGCCAGCAGCTCTGGGTTAACTAGCGGGAACAATGAGCAGTTGTTC. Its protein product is CASSSGLTSGNNEQLF.

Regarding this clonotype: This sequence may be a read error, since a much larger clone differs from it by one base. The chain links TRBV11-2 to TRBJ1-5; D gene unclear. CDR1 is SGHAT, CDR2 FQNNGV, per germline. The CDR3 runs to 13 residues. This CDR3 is CACSLDGGGPQHF. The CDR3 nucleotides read TGTGCCTGCAGCTTGGACGGTGGCGGGCCCCAGCATTTT.

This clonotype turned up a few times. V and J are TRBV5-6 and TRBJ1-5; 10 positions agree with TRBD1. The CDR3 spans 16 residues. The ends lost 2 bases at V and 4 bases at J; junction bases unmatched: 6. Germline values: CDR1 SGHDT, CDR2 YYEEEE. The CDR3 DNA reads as TGTGCCAGCAGCTTAGGGACAGGGGTTGGTAATCAGCCCCAGCATTTT. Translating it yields CASSLGTGVGNQPQHF.

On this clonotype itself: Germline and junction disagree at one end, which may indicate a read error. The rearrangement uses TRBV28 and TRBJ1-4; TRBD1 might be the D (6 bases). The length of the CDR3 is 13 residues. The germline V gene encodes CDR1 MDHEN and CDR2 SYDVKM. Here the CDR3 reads CAIMDSPNGKLFF. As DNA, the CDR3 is TGTGCCATTATGGACAGTCCTAATGGAAAACTGTTTTTT.

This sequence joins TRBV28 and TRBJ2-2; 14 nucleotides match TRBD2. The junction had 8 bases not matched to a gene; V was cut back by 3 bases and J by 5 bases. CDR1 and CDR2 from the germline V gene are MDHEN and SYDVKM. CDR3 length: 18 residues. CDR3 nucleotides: TGTGCCAGCAGTTTCCCCGGACTAGCGGGAGGTAGAACCGGGGAGCTGTTTTTT. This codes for CASSFPGLAGGRTGELFF.

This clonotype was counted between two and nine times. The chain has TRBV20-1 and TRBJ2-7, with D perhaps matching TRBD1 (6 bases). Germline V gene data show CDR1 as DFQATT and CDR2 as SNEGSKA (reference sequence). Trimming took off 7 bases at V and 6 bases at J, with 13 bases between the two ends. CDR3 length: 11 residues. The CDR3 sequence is CSGNRDGEQYF. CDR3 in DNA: TGCAGTGGTAACAGGGACGGCGAGCAGTACTTC.

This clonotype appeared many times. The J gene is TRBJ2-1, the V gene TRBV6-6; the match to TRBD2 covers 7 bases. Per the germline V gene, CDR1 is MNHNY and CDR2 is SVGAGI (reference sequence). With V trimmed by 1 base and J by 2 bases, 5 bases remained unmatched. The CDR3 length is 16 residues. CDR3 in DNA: TGTGCCAGCAGTTACTTGGGACTAATGCCCTACAATGAGCAGTTCTTC. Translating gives CASSYLGLMPYNEQFF.

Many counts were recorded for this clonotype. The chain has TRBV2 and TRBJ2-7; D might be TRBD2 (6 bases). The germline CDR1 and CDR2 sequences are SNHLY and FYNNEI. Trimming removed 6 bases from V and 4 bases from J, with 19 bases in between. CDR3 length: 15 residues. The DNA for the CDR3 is TGTGCCAGCAGGGCCCAATCCGGGAGCGGTTACGAGCAGTACTTC. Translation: CASRAQSGSGYEQYF.

CDR3 loop: CASSPLSSGRFYEQFF. CDR3 sequence (DNA): TGTGCCAGCAGTCCGTTAAGTAGCGGGAGGTTCTATGAGCAGTTCTTC. V is TRBV6-4 and J is TRBJ2-1, with 10 bases matching TRBD2. Per the germline V gene, CDR1 is MRHNA and CDR2 is SNTAGT. After removal of 5 bases from V and 8 bases from J, the junction contained 12 bases not matched to a gene. The length of the CDR3 is 16 residues.

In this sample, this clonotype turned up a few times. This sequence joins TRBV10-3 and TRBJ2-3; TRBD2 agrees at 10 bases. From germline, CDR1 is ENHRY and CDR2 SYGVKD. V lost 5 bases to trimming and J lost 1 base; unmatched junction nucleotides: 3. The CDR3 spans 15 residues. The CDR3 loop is CAISQSGRGTDTQYF. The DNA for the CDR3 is TGTGCCATCAGTCAGAGCGGGAGGGGCACAGATACGCAGTATTTT.

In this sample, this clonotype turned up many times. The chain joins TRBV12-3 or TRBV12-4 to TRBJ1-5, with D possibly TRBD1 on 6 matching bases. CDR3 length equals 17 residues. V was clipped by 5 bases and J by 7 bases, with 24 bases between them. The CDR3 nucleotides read TGTGCCAGCAGTCTCATGATAGGGGGGGTGATGCAGCAGCCCCAGCATTTT. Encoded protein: CASSLMIGGVMQQPQHF.

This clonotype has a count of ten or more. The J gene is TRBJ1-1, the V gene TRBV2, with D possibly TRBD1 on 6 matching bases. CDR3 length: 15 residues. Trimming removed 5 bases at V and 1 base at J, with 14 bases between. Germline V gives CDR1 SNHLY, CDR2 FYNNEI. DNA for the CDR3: TGTGCCAGCAGTAAAAGGGGGGGCGCGAACACTGAAGCTTTCTTT. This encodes CASSKRGGANTEAFF.

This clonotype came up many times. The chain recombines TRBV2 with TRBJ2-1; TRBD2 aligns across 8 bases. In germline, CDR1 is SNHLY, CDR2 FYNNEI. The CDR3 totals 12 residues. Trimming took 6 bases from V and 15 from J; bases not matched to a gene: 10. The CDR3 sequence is CASSDPREGGFF. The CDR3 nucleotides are TGTGCCAGCAGCGACCCCCGGGAGGGGGGGTTCTTC.

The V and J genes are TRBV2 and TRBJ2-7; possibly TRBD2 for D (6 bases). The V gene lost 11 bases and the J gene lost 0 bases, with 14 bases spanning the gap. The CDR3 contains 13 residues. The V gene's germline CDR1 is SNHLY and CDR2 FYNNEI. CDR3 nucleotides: TGTGCCTGCTCCGGGACTTTCTCCTACGAGCAGTACTTC. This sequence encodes CACSGTFSYEQYF.

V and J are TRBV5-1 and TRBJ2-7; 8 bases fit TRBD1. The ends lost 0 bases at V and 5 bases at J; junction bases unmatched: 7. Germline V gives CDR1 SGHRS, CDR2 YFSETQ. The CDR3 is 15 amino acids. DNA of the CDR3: TGCGCCAGCAGCTTGGAGGCAGGGGGCGCGGACGAGCAGTACTTC. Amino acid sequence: CASSLEAGGADEQYF.

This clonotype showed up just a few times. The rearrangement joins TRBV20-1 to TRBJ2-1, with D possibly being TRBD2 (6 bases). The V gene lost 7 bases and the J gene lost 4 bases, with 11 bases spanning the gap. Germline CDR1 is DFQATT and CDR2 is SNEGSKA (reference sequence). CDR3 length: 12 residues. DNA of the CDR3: TGCAGTGGTAGCGGCGTTTACAATGAGCAGTTCTTC. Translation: CSGSGVYNEQFF.

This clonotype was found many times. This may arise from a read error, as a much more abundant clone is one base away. The DNA for the CDR3 is TGTGCCAGCAATCCTAGCGGGAGCTCCTACAATGAGCAGTTCTTC. Encoded protein: CASNPSGSSYNEQFF. This chain uses TRBV6-1 with TRBJ2-1, with 10 positions matching TRBD2. CDR1 is MNHNS and CDR2 is SASEGT in the germline V gene. The CDR3 is made up of 15 amino acids. Unmatched junction bases numbered 3, after V lost 7 bases and J lost 0 bases.